This T cell receptor beta chain comes out of a study of a mutant IDH1 vaccine in newly diagnosed glioma. The wider study: Investigators started vaccination 4-6 weeks after radiotherapy alone, or with temozolomide cycles. The sex distribution of treated patients was 62.5% male and roughly 40% female, with a mean age of roughly 40 years. Radiotherapy, temozolomide, or both had been given previously, and both were given to most.

The germline V gene encodes CDR1 SEHNR and CDR2 FQNEAQ (reference sequence). There are 14 residues in the CDR3. J lost 0 bases, V lost 3 bases, and 2 bases had no gene match. Measured with immunoSEQ multiplex PCR; TCRdb has only the in-frame clones, and not every one. Counted here are 50,000 to 75,000 clones, approximately 80% occurring once; the ten biggest clones make up more than 5.5%. Turning to this clone: The target antigen is unknown.

Time point here: week 11, during vaccination. Every vaccination contained 300 ug of the mutant IDH1 20-mer peptide and was paired with topical imiquimod. The source material was PBMCs, sampled from a glioma patient whose treatment included an IDH1 peptide vaccine. V usage is TRBV7-9 and J usage is TRBJ2-7; 7 bases are a match to TRBD2. This receptor was obtained from a man aged 50 or older with glioma. Here the CDR3 reads CASSFGGTSYEQYF. CDR3 DNA sequence: TGTGCCAGCAGCTTCGGGGGGACCTCCTACGAGCAGTACTTC.